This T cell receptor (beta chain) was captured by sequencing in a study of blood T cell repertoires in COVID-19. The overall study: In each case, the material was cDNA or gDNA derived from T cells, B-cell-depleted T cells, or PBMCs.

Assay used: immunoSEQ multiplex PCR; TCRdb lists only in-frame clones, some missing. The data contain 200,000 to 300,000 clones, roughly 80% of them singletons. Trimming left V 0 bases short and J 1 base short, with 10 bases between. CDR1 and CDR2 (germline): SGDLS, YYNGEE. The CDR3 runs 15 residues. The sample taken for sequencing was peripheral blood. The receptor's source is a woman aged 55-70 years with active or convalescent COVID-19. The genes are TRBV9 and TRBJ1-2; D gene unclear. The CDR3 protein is CASSVEVAGNYGYTF. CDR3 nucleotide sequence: TGTGCCAGCAGCGTAGAAGTTGCCGGTAACTATGGCTACACCTTC.